These T cell receptor beta chains were read from a single sample in a study of T cells after somatic rescue of genetic block. Produced via immunoSEQ multiplex PCR; TCRdb's table is partial and in-frame only. Here the sample spans approximately 65,000 clones, around 92% being singletons. Sample: peripheral blood mononuclear cells (PBMCs). The receptors here all came from a man aged 40-49 years. CDR3s include the opening cysteine and the closing phenylalanine or tryptophan. D genes are given only for firm matches. Clone size is shown for a subset of rows, as once, few, many or a class of expanded clone.

TRBD1	once	TRBV19	TRBJ1-5	TGTGCCAGTAGTGCGGGACAGGGGGCTGCTCAGCCCCAGCATTTT	CASSAGQGAAQPQHF
TRBD2	NA	TRBV2	TRBJ2-2	TGTGCCAGCAGTGCGGGAGGGAGGTACACCGGGGAGCTGTTTTTT	CASSAGGRYTGELFF
TRBD1	NA	TRBV18	TRBJ2-3	TGTGCCAGCTCACCGCCGACAGGGGGCGGCACAGATACGCAGTATTTT	CASSPPTGGGTDTQYF
NA	NA	TRBV18	TRBJ2-1	TGTGCCAGCTCACGAGACGCATTCAATGAGCAGTTCTTC	CASSRDAFNEQFF
NA	NA	TRBV7-2	TRBJ1-5	TGTGCCAGCAGCAAAGACAGGTTTCAGCCCCAGCATTTT	CASSKDRFQPQHF
NA	NA	TRBV7-2	TRBJ2-1	TGTGCCAGCAGCTTAGAGCAGGAGCAGTTCTTC	CASSLEQEQFF
TRBD2	NA	TRBV2	TRBJ2-6	TGTGCCAGCAGTAGGAATCGGGGGGCTGGGGCCAACGTCCTGACTTTC	CASSRNRGAGANVLTF
NA	NA	TRBV7-8	TRBJ2-7	TGTGCCAGCAGACTTAGGATACTAGGCGGGGAGCAGTACTTC	CASRLRILGGEQYF
TRBD2	NA	TRBV4-2	TRBJ2-3	TGTGCCAGCAGCCCGTCCGGCGGTGCGGGGGAAGGTACGCAGTATTTT	CASSPSGGAGEGTQYF
TRBD1	once	TRBV5-1	TRBJ2-5	TGCGCCAGCAGCTTCGGGGGAACAGGGGGAGAGACCCAGTACTTC	CASSFGGTGGETQYF
TRBD2	NA	TRBV18	TRBJ2-1	TGTGCCAGCGTTCACGATTCTAGCGGGAGCTCCTACAATGAGCAGTTCTTC	CASVHDSSGSSYNEQFF
NA	once	TRBV5-4	TRBJ2-5	TGTGCCAGCAGCTTGGGAGTGATCCAGGGTGGACAAGAGACCCAGTACTTC	CASSLGVIQGGQETQYF
NA	NA	TRBV30	TRBJ2-1	TGTGCCTGGAGTGTAAGGTGGGGGGGCGGTAATGAGCAGTTCTTC	CAWSVRWGGGNEQFF
NA	few	TRBV19	TRBJ1-3	TGTGCCAGTAGTACGACGGGCCGGCGCTCTGGAAACACCATATATTTT	CASSTTGRRSGNTIYF
TRBD2	NA	TRBV5-1	TRBJ2-3	TGCGCCAGCAGCCATACAACCCTCGGACTAGCGTATAGCACAGATACGCAGTATTTT	CASSHTTLGLAYSTDTQYF
NA	NA	TRBV10-3	TRBJ2-1	TGTGCCATCAGTGAGCCTCGAGGGCCTGAGCAGTTCTTC	CAISEPRGPEQFF
TRBD1	NA	TRBV9	TRBJ2-7	TGTGCCAGCAGCGGCGGGACAGGGGGTTCGCGTGAGCAGTACTTC	CASSGGTGGSREQYF
NA	NA	TRBV11-2	TRBJ1-1	TGTGCCAGCAGCTTTGGGAGGAACACTGAAGCTTTCTTT	CASSFGRNTEAFF
NA	NA	TRBV27	TRBJ2-1	TGTGCCAGCAGTTTATGGGCAGCACAAGAGCAGTTCTTC	CASSLWAAQEQFF
NA	NA	TRBV28	TRBJ1-4	TGTGCCAGCACAAGCACAGAGGTTAGGAGCGAAAAACTGTTTTTT	CASTSTEVRSEKLFF
TRBD2	NA	TRBV7-2	TRBJ2-5	TGTGCCAGCAGCTCGGGACTAGCGGGAGGGTGGGAGACCCAGTACTTC	CASSSGLAGGWETQYF
NA	once	TRBV6-6	TRBJ1-5	TGTGCCAGCAGTACGGGACAAGGGATTTATCAGCCCCAGCATTTT	CASSTGQGIYQPQHF
NA	NA	TRBV5-8	TRBJ2-1	TGTGCCAGCAGCAGGGTGGAGCAGTTCTTC	CASSRVEQFF
NA	NA	TRBV28	TRBJ1-2	TGTGCCAGCAGGACAGGTGGCGGCTATGGCTACACCTTC	CASRTGGGYGYTF
NA	NA	TRBV30	TRBJ1-2	TGTGCCTGGAGTGTAACGACTGTTGGCTACACCTTC	CAWSVTTVGYTF
NA	NA	TRBV11-2	TRBJ2-3	TGTGCCAGCAGCTTAGATTGGGCAGATACGCAGTATTTT	CASSLDWADTQYF
NA	NA	TRBV11-2	TRBJ2-7	TGTGCCAGCAGCTTAGATCCCATGTCCTACGAGCAGTACTTC	CASSLDPMSYEQYF
TRBD2	NA	TRBV9	TRBJ2-3	TGTGCCAGCAGCGTAACTAGCGGGGGGCCGGGGGATACGCAGTATTTT	CASSVTSGGPGDTQYF
NA	NA	TRBV2	TRBJ1-5	TGTGCCAGCAGTGAAGCCAGGTGGGGGGATCAGCCCCAGCATTTT	CASSEARWGDQPQHF
NA	once	TRBV6-5	TRBJ2-1	TGTGCCAGCCGACCACCGGGACCCAAGCAGTTCTTC	CASRPPGPKQFF
NA	NA	TRBV4-3	TRBJ2-2	TGCGCCAGCAGCCAAACACCTACTAGTTCGTATGGCACCGGGGAGCTGTTTTTT	CASSQTPTSSYGTGELFF